This T cell receptor (beta chain) was obtained from a study of PD-1 blockade in classical Hodgkin lymphoma. Study-level points and caveats: No one has yet defined what causes the repertoire differences, which may be disease activity or prior therapy. Newly diagnosed patients had baseline TCR diversity that was reportedly lower than that of healthy donors.

Trimming removed 4 bases from V and 5 bases from J; junction bases left unmatched: 3. This CDR3 spans 13 amino acids. The germline gives CDR1 MNHNS, CDR2 SASEGT. Sequenced by immunoSEQ multiplex PCR; TCRdb stores in-frame clones only, minus some. The table lists under 40,000 clones, 88% of them singletons. Time point defined: newly diagnosed, previously untreated cHL patient sample. Negative magnetic selection isolated CD4+ T cells from thawed PBMCs. PBMCs representing newly diagnosed, untreated classical Hodgkin lymphoma functioned as the comparison. Remarks on this clone: Its antigen is unidentified.

The gene calls are TRBV6-1 and TRBJ2-7; 9 bases match TRBD1. This TCR was recovered from a human donor with classical Hodgkin lymphoma. Sequenced sample: CD4+ T cells from blood. This chain's CDR3 is CASSVRDRDEQYV. CDR3 DNA sequence: TGTGCCAGCAGTGTTAGGGACAGGGACGAGCAGTACGTC.